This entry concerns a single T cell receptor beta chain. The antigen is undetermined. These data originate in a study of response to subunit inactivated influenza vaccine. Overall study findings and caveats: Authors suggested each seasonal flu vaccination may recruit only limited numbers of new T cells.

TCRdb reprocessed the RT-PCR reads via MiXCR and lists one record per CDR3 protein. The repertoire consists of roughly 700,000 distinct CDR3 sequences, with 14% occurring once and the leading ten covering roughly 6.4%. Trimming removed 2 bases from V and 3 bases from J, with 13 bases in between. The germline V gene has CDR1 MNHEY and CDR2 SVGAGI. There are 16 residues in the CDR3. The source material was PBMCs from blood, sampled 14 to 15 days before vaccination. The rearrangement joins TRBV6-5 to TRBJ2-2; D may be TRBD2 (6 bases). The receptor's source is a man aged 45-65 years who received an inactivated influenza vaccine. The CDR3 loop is CASSYNVGGDTGELFF. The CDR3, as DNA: TGTGCCAGCAGTTACAACGTGGGGGGAGACACCGGGGAGCTGTTTTTT.